The rows below give T cell receptor beta chains drawn from one sample of a study of blood T cell repertoires in COVID-19. This table comes from immunoSEQ multiplex PCR, and its TCRdb copy is limited to in-frame clones, with some not included. Here the sample spans hundreds of thousands of clones, around nine tenths being singletons. Input material: peripheral blood. The receptors were sampled from a man aged 65 to 79 with acute or convalescent COVID-19. Each CDR3 is given without its conserved first and last residue. D genes are given only for firm matches.

V	J	D	CDR3
TRBV9	TRBJ2-2	-	ASSVASVFTGELF
TRBV30	TRBJ1-1	-	AWSVQGRLNTEAF
TRBV15	TRBJ1-3	-	ATSRGQYSGNTIY
TRBV9	TRBJ2-5	TRBD2	ASSPSGRARETQY
TRBV7-8	TRBJ1-2	-	ASSLGRGYGYT
TRBV28	TRBJ2-7	TRBD1	ASSLYSLGTAQYGQY
TRBV30	TRBJ2-2	TRBD2	AWRTGGTGELF
TRBV28	TRBJ2-1	TRBD2	ASSSLGLAGDEQF
TRBV3-1/TRBV3-2	TRBJ2-4	-	ASSQGGPRTKQY
TRBV5-1	TRBJ1-1	TRBD1	ASSQTGGTAEAF
TRBV7-9	TRBJ1-1	-	ASSLAESEAF
TRBV5-1	TRBJ2-1	TRBD1	ASSDRTGLVYNEQF
TRBV3-1/TRBV3-2	TRBJ1-2	-	ASSQARGRGYT
TRBV7-2	TRBJ2-3	-	ASSLAWAPPDTQY
TRBV27	TRBJ2-5	TRBD2	ASRPLTGGQETQY
TRBV28	TRBJ1-5	TRBD1	ASSPPWDRGSNQPQH
TRBV11-2	TRBJ1-1	-	ASSLAQAEAF
TRBV27	TRBJ1-2	-	ASSLLRGVGGYT
TRBV11-2	TRBJ2-1	-	ASSLLTASYNEQF
TRBV6-2/TRBV6-3	TRBJ1-1	-	ASSYRVHTEAF
TRBV11-2	TRBJ1-3	-	ASSLVGRNTIY
TRBV6-2/TRBV6-3	TRBJ1-5	-	ASSSGLIQPQH
TRBV5-6	TRBJ1-2	TRBD1	ASSLEDRGFYGYT
TRBV2	TRBJ2-7	-	ASSESLALREQY
TRBV5-4	TRBJ2-3	TRBD2	ASSLWTSGYTDTQY
TRBV18	TRBJ1-1	TRBD1	ASSPWDRRTEAF
TRBV12-3/TRBV12-4	TRBJ1-3	-	ASSLPPGNTIY
TRBV7-2	TRBJ2-5	TRBD2	ASSSSGGLSETQY
TRBV21-1	TRBJ1-5	-	ASSNTGQTYRSNQPQH
TRBV11-2	TRBJ1-4	-	ASSLGGSLNEKLF
TRBV5-8	TRBJ2-1	TRBD2	ASSPVLASGYNEQF
TRBV6-6	TRBJ1-6	TRBD1	ASRSLTGGNSPLH
TRBV27	TRBJ1-6	TRBD1	ASTSSGTGFYNSPLH
TRBV19	TRBJ1-5	TRBD1	ASSGRTGGSSRPQH
TRBV11-2	TRBJ2-5	TRBD2	ASRAGGETQY
TRBV28	TRBJ2-7	TRBD1	AADRGTYEQY
TRBV3-1/TRBV3-2	TRBJ2-7	TRBD2	ASSPTSGNFYEQY
TRBV9	TRBJ2-1	TRBD2	ASSAGISGNRANEQF
TRBV4-2	TRBJ2-3	TRBD1	ASSQESGTGSSTDTQY
TRBV5-1	TRBJ1-3	TRBD1	ASSLTGVSGNTIY
TRBV11-3	TRBJ1-2	-	ASSSPREGMDYGYT
TRBV27	TRBJ2-3	TRBD1	ASSSYRGTGGTDTQY
TRBV9	TRBJ2-3	TRBD2	ASSVGGSADTQY
TRBV4-3	TRBJ2-1	-	ASSQNHDQAEQF
TRBV12-3/TRBV12-4	TRBJ1-2	-	ASSERERYT